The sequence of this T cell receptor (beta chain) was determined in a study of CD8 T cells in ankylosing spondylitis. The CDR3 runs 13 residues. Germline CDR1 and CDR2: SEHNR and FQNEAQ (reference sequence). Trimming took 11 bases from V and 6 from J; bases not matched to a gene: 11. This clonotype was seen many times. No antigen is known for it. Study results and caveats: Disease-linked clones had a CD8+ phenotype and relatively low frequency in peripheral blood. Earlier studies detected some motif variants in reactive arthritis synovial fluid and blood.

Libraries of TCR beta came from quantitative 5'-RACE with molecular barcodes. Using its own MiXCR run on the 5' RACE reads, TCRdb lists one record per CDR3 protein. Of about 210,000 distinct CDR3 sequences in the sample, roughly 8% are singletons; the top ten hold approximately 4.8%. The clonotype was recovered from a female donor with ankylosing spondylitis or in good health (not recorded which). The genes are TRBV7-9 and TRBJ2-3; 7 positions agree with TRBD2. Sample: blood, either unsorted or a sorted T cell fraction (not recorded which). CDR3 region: CAATGAGPDTQYF. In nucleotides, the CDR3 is TGTGCCGCTACCGGAGCGGGACCTGATACGCAGTATTTT.